This entry features one T cell receptor delta chain sequence. This clone appeared a few times. The antigen it binds to is not known. Base qualities are not recorded, but no much larger clone differs from it by a single base. Thymic samples were depleted of alphabeta T cells, then CD3+ TCRVdelta1+ TCRVdelta2- thymocytes were FACS-sorted. A purity of roughly 98% to 99.6% was achieved for sorted Vdelta1+ thymocytes. Thymic specimens were obtained from 8 paediatric patients, aged from roughly 5 days to 16 months, who were undergoing corrective cardiac surgery. The thymic tissue was dispersed, and mononuclear cells were isolated using a Histopaque-1077 density gradient. For staining, the antibodies used were anti-TCRVdelta1 clone TS8.2, anti-TCRVdelta2 clone B6, anti-CD3 clone HIT3a and anti-TCRalphabeta clone IP26. Trimming removed 0 bases from V and 4 bases from J; the gene matches leave 26 bases unexplained. The CDR3 goes from the cysteine to the phenylalanine over 22 residues. CDR3 DNA only is kept here, 66 bases in frame from base 1. CDR1 and CDR2 (TSWWSYY, QGS) derive from the germline V gene.

RNA extraction was carried out with the RNeasy mini kit, and reverse transcription was then done using Superscript III. Multiplex PCR was used to generate CDR3 amplicons, with pooled V-gene forward primers and a constant-region reverse primer carrying Illumina adaptor overhangs. After gel purification, the amplicons were indexed with Nextera index primers over approximately 8 extra PCR cycles and then purified using AMPure XP beads. Sequencing of libraries was performed on an Illumina MiSeq using paired-end 250 bp reads, dual indexing and a roughly 21% PhiX spike-in. Processing in the source paper ran as follows. FastQC was used to check read quality, and ea-utils fastq-join was used to merge TRG read pairs. IMGT/HighV-QUEST was used to annotate the sequences, only productive sequences with an unambiguous V-gene assignment were kept, and clonotypes were defined as sequences sharing an identical CDR3 sequence. Downstream analysis used VDJtools 1.1.1, tcR 2.2.3, Treemap and vegan Shannon diversity in R 3.4.4. TCRdb called clones from the public reads with CATT, and repeated DNA sequences were later combined into one row. TCRdb's processing, not the authors' own work, is the source of the V and J calls. The sample profile shows tens of thousands of delta-chain clones; more than 15% of them were found once. The biggest ten clones account for under 0.55% of the sample.

This specimen belongs to a study of Vδ1+ human thymocytes (dated by TCRdb to between 2018 and 2020). Turning to the overall study: As a data resource, the study described the mRNA-level TRG and TRD CDR3 repertoires found in highly purified Vdelta1+ thymocytes taken from young children. The multiplex-based CDR3 amplicon strategy had previously been validated against 5'RACE-based CDR3 amplicon generation methods. Broad study findings and their caveats: The authors advised highly purified populations and single-cell validation, since unexpected Vdelta2 sequences could cause misinterpretation of bulk repertoire data. Donors did not cluster by age or sex, so the analyses were not stratified by age or sex. About 20% of thymic TRD sequences were found to be Vdelta2 (and few were Vdelta3) despite high sort purity, in contrast to peripheral blood Vdelta1+ controls. The thymic TRG and TRD repertoires appeared highly polyclonal, with Gaussian CDR3 length distributions, in contrast to the oligoclonal repertoires of peripheral blood. Donors shared many TRG clonotypes (up to about 6.9x10^3), but TRD repertoires were essentially private, with at most 120 shared.

The V gene is TRDV1 and the J gene is TRDJ1, with 7 middle bases fitting TRDD3. Sequencing was carried out using Vdelta1+ gamma-delta thymocytes from the thymus. Read against the paper, the sample's cell subset or site label means: FACS-sorted CD3+ TCRalphabeta- TCRVdelta1+ TCRVdelta2- thymocytes. The sequence came from a boy under two years old who had congenital heart surgery. CDR3 reads: CALGELGDFPGGYAPTIDKLIF. The DNA reads TGTGCTCTTGGGGAACTCGGAGACTTCCCCGGAGGATACGCACCCACGATCGATAAACTCATCTTT.